Below, one TCR beta chain is given with its context. One end of the junction varies from germline; a read error may be responsible. Using RNA transcripts as the source, TCR beta CDR3 regions were amplified. First-round RT-PCR targeting the TCR CDR3 was performed with the HTBI primer set. Using its own MiXCR run on the multiplex PCR reads, TCRdb lists one record per CDR3 protein. In the table there are about 700,000 distinct CDR3 sequences, 45% of which are singletons. This sample was taken from a study of T cells in Graves' hyperthyroidism and ophthalmopathy. The sample taken for sequencing was peripheral blood or thyroid tissue (not recorded which). This receptor was identified in an adult man with Graves' disease, either hyperthyroidism or ophthalmopathy (not recorded which).

DNA of the CDR3: TGTGCCAGCGGTTTGGTCCAAAGGCTCCATTTT. Its translation: CASGLVQRLHF. J is TRBJ1-6 and V is TRBV12-3 or TRBV12-4, with unresolved D. This CDR3 region has 11 residues.